This paragraph reports one TCR beta chain. What it binds is not known. The CDR3 loop spans 13 amino acids. V was cut by 3 bases and J by 6 bases, with 11 bases left in between. The germline V gene has CDR1 LNHDA and CDR2 SQIVND (reference sequence). The data are from a study of T cell responses to AZD1222 COVID-19 vaccine. Study-wide points: Clonal diversity was possibly underestimated, and white British individuals and females predominated among donors. The span of vaccine-associated CD4 TCRs extended across spike, with dominance at 160-218 and 743-854. Unmutated variant regions are reportedly the target of nearly half of TCRs that are spike-specific.

The protocol was immunoSEQ multiplex PCR, while the TCRdb copy is restricted to in-frame clones and leaves out a portion. Among 72,000 or so clones listed, roughly nine tenths were seen once. The sample in question was peripheral blood, obtained 28 days after the second AZD1222 dose. The receptor comes from an adult who received the AZD1222 COVID-19 vaccine. V is TRBV19 and J is TRBJ2-5, with D hard to call. The chain's CDR3 is CASSMGPRQTQYF. The CDR3 DNA sequence: TGTGCCAGTAGTATGGGTCCCCGGCAGACCCAGTACTTC.